This record concerns one TCR beta chain sequence. The repertoire was sequenced with immunoSEQ multiplex PCR; TCRdb's copy has only in-frame clones and lacks some. The sample consists of roughly 30,000 clones, nearly 85% of them appearing once. CDR1 SEHNR and CDR2 FQNEAQ come from the germline V gene (reference sequence). Trimming took 5 bases from V and 3 from J, leaving 17 bases between them. This CDR3 has 15 residues. The sample is drawn from a study of PD-L1 blockade in urothelial cancer. Time point here: pretreatment peripheral blood. The specimen comprised PBMCs, sampled around atezolizumab (anti-PD-L1) treatment. The chain joins TRBV7-9 to TRBJ2-7; D possibly corresponds to TRBD2 (7 bases). This receptor was identified in a man between 60 and 70 years old with urothelial cancer. CDR3 amino acids: CASSLPRGGNYEQYF. In nucleotides, the CDR3 is TGTGCCAGCAGCCTACCGAGGGGGGGTAACTACGAGCAGTACTTC.